Each of the 6 T cell receptor beta chains below was sequenced from the same sample in a study of regulatory T cells in long-lasting Graves disease (dated by TCRdb to the early 2020s). The receptor library was made with multiplex PCR. TCRdb names Illumina HiSeq 4000 as the instrument used. To build TCR beta libraries, CDR3 regions were amplified by Arm-PCR using iRepertoire HTBI primers. TCRdb redid the processing of the public reads, applying fastp at Q25 and MiXCR, and retained in-frame beta chains. All rows with the same CDR3 protein become a single entry with the most common DNA and genes. The sample table shows hundreds of thousands of distinct CDR3 sequences, and about 16% are seen once. Jointly, the top ten make up approximately 25% of the sample. The intended sense of this specimen's time point label: newly diagnosed GD, antithyroid drugs for less than 3 months. RNA was extracted from PBMCs in TRIzol for both TCR sequencing and RNA sequencing.

These same records also appear under a second study, on T cells in Graves' hyperthyroidism and ophthalmopathy.

This specimen was peripheral blood mononuclear cells (PBMCs), taken at new diagnosis, from a patient treated with antithyroid drugs. These TCRs come from a woman aged 40 to 65 with Graves disease. Donor details come from another sample of the same person, matched by shared clones.

The chain joins TRBV7-3 to TRBJ2-2; TRBD2 matches 7 bases. V dropped 5 bases and J dropped 4; count of bases not matched to a gene: 10. This CDR3 has 16 amino acids. Germline V gene sequence: CDR1 SGHTA, CDR2 FQGTGA. CDR3: CASSPQTSIGTGELFF. The DNA for the CDR3 is TGTGCCAGCAGCCCCCAGACTAGCATCGGCACCGGGGAGCTGTTTTTT.

Only a few counts were recorded for this clonotype. The chain couples TRBV5-4 to TRBJ2-3; 8 bases agree with TRBD2. Losses at the gene ends were 0 bases for V and 6 bases for J; bases not matched to a gene: 9. The CDR3 has 16 residues. Germline values: CDR1 SGHNT, CDR2 YYREEE (reference sequence). The CDR3 is CASSLGLTGLEDTQYF. Here the CDR3 DNA reads TGTGCCAGCAGCTTGGGGCTAACGGGACTAGAGGATACGCAGTATTTT.

The sample holds many counts of this clonotype. The chain has TRBV27 and TRBJ2-7, with 10 bases lining up with TRBD1. Germline CDR1 is MNHEY and CDR2 is SMNVEV (reference sequence). The V and J ends lost 4 bases and 6 bases, in that order; junction bases with no gene match: 6. There are 14 residues in the CDR3. The DNA for the CDR3 is TGTGCCAGCAGTTACGGGACAGGGGCGGGCGAGCAGTACTTC. Residues: CASSYGTGAGEQYF.

This rearrangement joins TRBV7-3 to TRBJ2-3; the match to TRBD2 covers 9 bases. V gave up 5 bases and J gave up 3 bases; unmatched junction bases: 9. The CDR3 loop spans 16 amino acids. Looked up from germline, CDR1 is SGHTA and CDR2 is FQGTGA. The CDR3 loop is CASSVVAGGSTDTQYF. The CDR3 DNA is TGTGCCAGCAGCGTTGTCGCGGGGGGGAGTACAGATACGCAGTATTTT.

The V gene is TRBV6-5, the J gene TRBJ2-5, with 8 bases fitting TRBD1. V dropped 2 bases and J dropped 7; count of bases not matched to a gene: 9. Germline V gene sequence: CDR1 MNHEY, CDR2 SVGAGI. The length of the CDR3 is 15 residues. The CDR3 is CASSYGSGQGVTQYF. For the CDR3, the DNA is TGTGCCAGCAGTTACGGTAGTGGACAGGGAGTGACCCAGTACTTC.

This clonotype has only a few counts. The rearrangement links TRBV6-1 to TRBJ1-2; no clear D. V dropped 9 bases and J dropped 2 bases, with 10 bases sitting between them. Per germline, CDR1 MNHNS and CDR2 SASEGT. This CDR3 is 12 amino acids long. The CDR3 region has the DNA TGTGCCAGTATGACGGTCAACTATGGCTACACCTTC. Translation: CASMTVNYGYTF.